This is a list of T cell receptor beta chains from one sample in a study of OX40 agonist ivuxolimab in advanced cancers. Some clones are missing from TCRdb's copy, which holds only in-frame ones; the method was immunoSEQ multiplex PCR. The table shows around 30,000 clones, with 65% to 90% occurring only once. The sequenced sample was CD4+ or CD8+ T cells sorted from blood, obtained in a trial of the OX40 agonist ivuxolimab. Receptor source: an adult with an advanced solid tumor such as melanoma, head and neck, liver or kidney cancer. CDR3s include the opening cysteine and the closing phenylalanine or tryptophan. A D gene is named only where the DNA matches it firmly. A clone size is listed for some rows: how often the clone was seen (once, few, many), or a class if it is expanded.

.	TRBV27	TRBD1	TRBJ2-5	CASSGSPGTVQETQYF	TGTGCCAGCAGTGGTTCACCCGGGACAGTACAAGAGACCCAGTACTTC
.	TRBV10-3	TRBD2	TRBJ2-7	CAISDGLEGDEQYF	TGTGCCATCAGCGATGGACTAGAGGGCGACGAGCAGTACTTC
.	TRBV7-6	.	TRBJ2-3	CASSLGTVVTDTQYF	TGTGCCAGCAGCTTAGGGACAGTAGTCACAGATACGCAGTATTTT
.	TRBV11-3	.	TRBJ1-3	CASSLAAGEGNTIYF	TGTGCCAGCAGCTTAGCTGCCGGGGAAGGAAACACCATATATTTT
.	TRBV4-2	TRBD2	TRBJ2-2	CATALSRGGYTGELFF	TGTGCCACAGCATTAAGTCGGGGGGGCTACACCGGGGAGCTGTTTTTT
few	TRBV18	.	TRBJ2-1	CASSPSYNEQFF	TGTGCCAGCTCGCCTTCCTACAATGAGCAGTTCTTC
.	TRBV4-1	.	TRBJ1-1	CASSQDSIGNTEAFF	TGCGCCAGCAGCCAAGATTCCATCGGGAACACTGAAGCTTTCTTT
.	TRBV5-6	TRBD2	TRBJ2-3	CASSLGLAGEITDTQYF	TGTGCCAGCAGCTTGGGACTAGCGGGAGAGATTACAGATACGCAGTATTTT
.	TRBV9	TRBD2	TRBJ2-5	CASSVVGGETQYF	TGTGCCAGCAGCGTAGTGGGGGGGGAGACCCAGTACTTC
.	TRBV2	.	TRBJ2-5	CASSEGVWETQYF	TGTGCCAGCAGTGAAGGGGTTTGGGAGACCCAGTACTTC